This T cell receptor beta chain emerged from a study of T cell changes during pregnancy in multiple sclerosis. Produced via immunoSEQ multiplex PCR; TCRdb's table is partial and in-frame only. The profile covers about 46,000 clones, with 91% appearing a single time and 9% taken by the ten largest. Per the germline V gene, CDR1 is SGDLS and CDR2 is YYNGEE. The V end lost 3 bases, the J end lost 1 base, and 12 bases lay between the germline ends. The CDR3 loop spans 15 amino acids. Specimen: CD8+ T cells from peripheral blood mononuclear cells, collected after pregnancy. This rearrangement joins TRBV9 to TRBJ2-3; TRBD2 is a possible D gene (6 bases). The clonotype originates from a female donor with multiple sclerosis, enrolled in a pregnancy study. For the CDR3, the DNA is TGTGCCAGCAGCGAGTGGGGGGAAGGCACAGATACGCAGTATTTT. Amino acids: CASSEWGEGTDTQYF.